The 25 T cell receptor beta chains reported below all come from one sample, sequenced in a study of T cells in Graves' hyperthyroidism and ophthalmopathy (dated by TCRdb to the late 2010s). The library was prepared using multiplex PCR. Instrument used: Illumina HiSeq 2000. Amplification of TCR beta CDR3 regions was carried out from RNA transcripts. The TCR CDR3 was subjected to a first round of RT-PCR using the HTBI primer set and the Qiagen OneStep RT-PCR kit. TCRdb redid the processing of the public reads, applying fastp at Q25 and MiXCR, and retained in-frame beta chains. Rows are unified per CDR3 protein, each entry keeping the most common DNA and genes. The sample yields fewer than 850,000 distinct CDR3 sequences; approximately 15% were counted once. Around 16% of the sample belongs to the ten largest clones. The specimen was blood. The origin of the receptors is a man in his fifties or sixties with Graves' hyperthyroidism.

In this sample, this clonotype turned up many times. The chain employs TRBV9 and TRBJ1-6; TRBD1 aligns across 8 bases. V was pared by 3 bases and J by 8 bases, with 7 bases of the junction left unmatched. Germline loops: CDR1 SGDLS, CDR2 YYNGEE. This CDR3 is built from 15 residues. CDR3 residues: CASSETGTGYSPLHF. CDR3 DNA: TGTGCCAGCAGCGAAACCGGGACAGGATATTCACCCCTCCACTTT.

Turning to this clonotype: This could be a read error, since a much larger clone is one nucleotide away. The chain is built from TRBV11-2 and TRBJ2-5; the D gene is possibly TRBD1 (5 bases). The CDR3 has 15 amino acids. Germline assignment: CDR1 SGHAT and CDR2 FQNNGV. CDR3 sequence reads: CASSSLKGVLEIQYF. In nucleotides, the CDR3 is TGTGCCAGCAGCTCGCTTAAAGGGGTTTTGGAGATCCAGTACTTC.

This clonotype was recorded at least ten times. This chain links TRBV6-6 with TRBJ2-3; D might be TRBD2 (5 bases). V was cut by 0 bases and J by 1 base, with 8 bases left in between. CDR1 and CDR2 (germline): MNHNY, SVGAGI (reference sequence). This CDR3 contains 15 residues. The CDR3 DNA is TGTGCCAGCAGTTACTCCCGGGGAGGCACAGATACGCAGTATTTT. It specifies CASSYSRGGTDTQYF.

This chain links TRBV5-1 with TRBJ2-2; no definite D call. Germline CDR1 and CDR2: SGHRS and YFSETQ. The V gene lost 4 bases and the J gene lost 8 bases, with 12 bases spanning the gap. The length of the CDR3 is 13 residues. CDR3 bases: TGCGCCAGCAGCCAGGACCCCCTTGGGGAGCTGTTTTTT. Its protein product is CASSQDPLGELFF.

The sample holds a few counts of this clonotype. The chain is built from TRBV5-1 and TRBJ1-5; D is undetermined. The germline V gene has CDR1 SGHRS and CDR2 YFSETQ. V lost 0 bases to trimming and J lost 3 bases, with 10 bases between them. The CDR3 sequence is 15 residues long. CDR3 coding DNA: TGCGCCAGCAGCTTGGCCGGCAGGAACAATCAGCCCCAGCATTTT. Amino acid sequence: CASSLAGRNNQPQHF. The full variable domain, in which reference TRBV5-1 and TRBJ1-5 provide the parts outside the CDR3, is KAGVTQTPRYLIKTRGQQVTLSCSPISGHRSVSWYQQTPGQGLQFLFEYFSETQRNKGNFPGRFSGRQFSNSRSEMNVSTLELGDSALYLCASSLAGRNNQPQHFGDGTRLSIL.

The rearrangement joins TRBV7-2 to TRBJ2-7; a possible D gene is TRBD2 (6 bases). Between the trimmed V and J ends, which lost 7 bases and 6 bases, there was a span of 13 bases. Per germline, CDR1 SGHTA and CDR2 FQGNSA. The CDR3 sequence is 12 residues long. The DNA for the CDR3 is TGTGCCAGCACCTTGATCGGGGGCGAGCAGTACTTC. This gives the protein CASTLIGGEQYF. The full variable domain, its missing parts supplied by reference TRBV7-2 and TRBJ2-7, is GAGVSQSPSNKVTEKGKDVELRCDPISGHTALYWYRQSLGQGLEFLIYFQGNSAPDKSGLPSDRFSAERTGGSVSTLTIQRTQQEDSAVYLCASTLIGGEQYFGPGTRLTVT.

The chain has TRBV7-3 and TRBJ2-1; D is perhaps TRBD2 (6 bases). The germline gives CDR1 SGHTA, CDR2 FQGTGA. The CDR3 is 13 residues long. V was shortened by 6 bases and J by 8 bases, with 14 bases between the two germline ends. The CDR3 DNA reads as TGTGCCAGCAGTCCCTTGGAGGGCTATGAGCAGTTCTTC. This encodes CASSPLEGYEQFF.

This CDR3 is CAWSVGITGTGEFF. CDR3 DNA sequence: TGTGCCTGGAGTGTAGGAATCACCGGGACAGGGGAGTTCTTC. The genes are TRBV30 and TRBJ2-1; 10 positions agree with TRBD1. The junction had 10 bases not matched to a gene; V was cut back by 0 bases and J by 14 bases. This CDR3 region has 14 residues. CDR1 and CDR2 (germline): GTSNPN, SVGIG (reference sequence). Full variable domain (rest looked up from reference TRBV30 and TRBJ2-1): SQTIHQWPATLVQPVGSPLSLECTVEGTSNPNLYWYRQAAGRGLQLLFYSVGIGQISSEVPQNLSASRPQDRQFILSSKKLLLSDSGFYLCAWSVGITGTGEFFGPGTRLTVL.

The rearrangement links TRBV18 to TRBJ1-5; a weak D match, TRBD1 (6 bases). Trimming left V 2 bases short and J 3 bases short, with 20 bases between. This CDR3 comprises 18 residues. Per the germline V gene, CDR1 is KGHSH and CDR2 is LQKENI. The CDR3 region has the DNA TGTGCCAGCTCACCAATTGCCGGGGGCCAGAACTCCAATCAGCCCCAGCATTTT. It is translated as CASSPIAGGQNSNQPQHF.

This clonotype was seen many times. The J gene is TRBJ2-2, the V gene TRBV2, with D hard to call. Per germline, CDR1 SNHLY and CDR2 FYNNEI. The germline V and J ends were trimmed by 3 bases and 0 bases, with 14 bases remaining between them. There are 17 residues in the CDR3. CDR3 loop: CASSENSEKANTGELFF. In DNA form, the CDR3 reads TGTGCCAGCAGTGAGAACAGTGAAAAGGCGAACACCGGGGAGCTGTTTTTT.

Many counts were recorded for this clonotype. DNA of the CDR3: TGTGCCAGCAGCCCTCAGAGGGTTACAGGGAATGAGCAGTTCTTC. Translated: CASSPQRVTGNEQFF. This sequence joins TRBV7-9 and TRBJ2-1, with D perhaps TRBD1 (6 bases). The CDR3 covers 15 residues. V shed 5 bases and J shed 7 bases, with 18 bases lying between them. Germline values: CDR1 SEHNR, CDR2 FQNEAQ (reference sequence).

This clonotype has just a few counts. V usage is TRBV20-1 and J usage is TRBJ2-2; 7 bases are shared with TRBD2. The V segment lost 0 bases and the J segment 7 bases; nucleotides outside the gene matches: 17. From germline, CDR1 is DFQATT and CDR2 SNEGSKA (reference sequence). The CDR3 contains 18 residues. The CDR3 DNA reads TGCAGTGCTAGAGATGGGGGTCTAGGACTAGGGGCTAACGGGGAGCTGTTTTTT. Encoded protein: CSARDGGLGLGANGELFF.

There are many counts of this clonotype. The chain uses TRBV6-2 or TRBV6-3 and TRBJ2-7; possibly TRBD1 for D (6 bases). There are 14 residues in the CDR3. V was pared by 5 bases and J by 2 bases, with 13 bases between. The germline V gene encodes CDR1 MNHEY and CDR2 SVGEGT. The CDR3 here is CASSHTDRTYEQYF. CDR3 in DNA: TGTGCCAGCAGTCACACCGACAGGACCTACGAGCAGTACTTC.

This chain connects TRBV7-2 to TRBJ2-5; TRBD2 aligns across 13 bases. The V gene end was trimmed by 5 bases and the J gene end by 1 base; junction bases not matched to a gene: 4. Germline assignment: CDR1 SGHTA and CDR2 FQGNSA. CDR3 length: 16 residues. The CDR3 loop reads CASSKGLAGPQETQYF. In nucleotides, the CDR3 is TGTGCCAGCAGCAAGGGACTAGCGGGGCCCCAAGAGACCCAGTACTTC.

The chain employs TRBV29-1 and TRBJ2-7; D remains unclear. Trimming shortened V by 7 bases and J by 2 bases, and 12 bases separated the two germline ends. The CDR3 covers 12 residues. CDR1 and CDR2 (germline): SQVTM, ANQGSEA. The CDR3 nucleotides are TGCAGCGCGCTAGTCGGGCCCTACGAGCAGTACTTC. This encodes CSALVGPYEQYF.

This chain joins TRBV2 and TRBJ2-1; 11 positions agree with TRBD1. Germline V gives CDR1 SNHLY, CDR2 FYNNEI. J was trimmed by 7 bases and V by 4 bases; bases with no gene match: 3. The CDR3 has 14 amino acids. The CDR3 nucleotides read TGTGCCAGCAGTGGGGACAGGGGGAAAAATGAGCAGTTCTTC. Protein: CASSGDRGKNEQFF.

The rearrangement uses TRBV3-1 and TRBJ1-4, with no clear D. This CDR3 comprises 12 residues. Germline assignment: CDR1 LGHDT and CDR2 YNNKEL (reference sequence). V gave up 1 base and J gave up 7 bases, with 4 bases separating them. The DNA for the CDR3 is TGTGCCAGCAGCCAAGTACTTGAAAAACTGTTTTTT. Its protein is CASSQVLEKLFF.

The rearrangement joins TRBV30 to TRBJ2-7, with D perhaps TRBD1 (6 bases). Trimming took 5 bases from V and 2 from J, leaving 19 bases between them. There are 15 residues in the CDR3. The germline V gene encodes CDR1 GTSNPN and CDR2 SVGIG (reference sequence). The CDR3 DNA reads TGTGCCTGGTCCGCGTTTGGGACATTAGCCTACGAGCAGTACTTC. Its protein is CAWSAFGTLAYEQYF.

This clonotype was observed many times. CDR3 nucleotides: TGTGCCATCAGCGGGGTACATCTCATCGAGACCCAGTACTTC. Amino acid sequence: CAISGVHLIETQYF. The rearrangement uses TRBV10-3 and TRBJ2-5, with D perhaps matching TRBD2 (5 bases). V lost 6 bases and J lost 5, with 16 bases in between. CDR1 ENHRY and CDR2 SYGVKD come from the germline V gene. The CDR3 sequence is 14 residues long.

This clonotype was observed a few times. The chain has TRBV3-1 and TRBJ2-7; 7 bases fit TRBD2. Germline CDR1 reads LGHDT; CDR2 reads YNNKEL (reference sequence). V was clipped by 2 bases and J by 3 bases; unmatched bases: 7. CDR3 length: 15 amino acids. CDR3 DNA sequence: TGTGCCAGCAGCCAACTCGGACTAGGAGTCTACGAGCAGTACTTC. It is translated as CASSQLGLGVYEQYF.

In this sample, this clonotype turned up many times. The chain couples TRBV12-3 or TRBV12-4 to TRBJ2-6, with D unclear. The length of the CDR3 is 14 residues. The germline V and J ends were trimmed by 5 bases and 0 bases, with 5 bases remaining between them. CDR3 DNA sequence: TGTGCCAGCAGTCAAAACTCTGGGGCCAACGTCCTGACTTTC. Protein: CASSQNSGANVLTF.

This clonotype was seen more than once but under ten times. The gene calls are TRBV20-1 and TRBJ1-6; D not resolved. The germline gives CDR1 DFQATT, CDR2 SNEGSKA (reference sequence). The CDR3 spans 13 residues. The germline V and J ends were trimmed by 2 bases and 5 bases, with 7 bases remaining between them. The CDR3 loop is CSARPNNNSPLHF. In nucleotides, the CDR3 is TGCAGTGCTAGACCCAATAATAATTCACCCCTCCACTTT.

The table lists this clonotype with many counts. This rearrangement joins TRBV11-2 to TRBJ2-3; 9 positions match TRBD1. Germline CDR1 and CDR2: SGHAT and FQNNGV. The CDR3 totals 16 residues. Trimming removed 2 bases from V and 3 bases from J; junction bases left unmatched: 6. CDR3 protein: CASSLFGTGTTDTQYF. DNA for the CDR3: TGTGCCAGCAGCTTATTTGGGACAGGGACTACAGATACGCAGTATTTT.

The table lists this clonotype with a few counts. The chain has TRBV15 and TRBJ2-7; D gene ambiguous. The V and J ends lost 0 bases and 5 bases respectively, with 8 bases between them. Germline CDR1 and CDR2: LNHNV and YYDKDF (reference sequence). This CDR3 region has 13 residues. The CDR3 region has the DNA TGTGCCACCAGCAGAGACAGTCCCGACGAGCAGTACTTC. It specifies CATSRDSPDEQYF.

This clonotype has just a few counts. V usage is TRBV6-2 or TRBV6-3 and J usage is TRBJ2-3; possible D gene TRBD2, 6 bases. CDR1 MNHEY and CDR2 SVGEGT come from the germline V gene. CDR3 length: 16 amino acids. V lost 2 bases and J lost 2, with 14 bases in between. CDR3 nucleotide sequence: TGTGCCAGCAGTTACGCCAGATGGGACTTCACAGATACGCAGTATTTT. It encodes CASSYARWDFTDTQYF.